This record looks at one TCR beta chain sequence and its context. Original analysis: Reference gene primers were amplified, and this amplification served to estimate nucleated cell counts. Profiling relied on immunoSEQ multiplex PCR, and the TCRdb table lists in-frame clones only, not all of them. V and J calls and clone size follow that table, whereas D and trimming were derived from the DNA. There are 250,000 to 350,000 clones in the sample; 75% to 90% occur only once, and less than 2.5% lies in the top ten. This sample is drawn from a study of blood T cell repertoires in COVID-19. Study-wide background: Collection of acute and convalescent COVID-19 samples took place in the United States, Italy and Spain.

Germline values: CDR1 SEHNR, CDR2 FQNEAQ (reference sequence). The CDR3 has 15 amino acids. With 4 bases clipped from V and 3 bases from J, the junction kept 8 bases outside the gene matches. The sequence derives from a woman in her twenties or thirties who had recovered from COVID-19. V usage is TRBV7-9 and J usage is TRBJ2-7, with 8 bases aligning to TRBD1. Sequencing was carried out using peripheral blood. In DNA form, the CDR3 reads TGTGCCAGCAGCTCATCCGGGACAGGCTTCTACGAGCAGTACTTC. Its protein is CASSSSGTGFYEQYF.